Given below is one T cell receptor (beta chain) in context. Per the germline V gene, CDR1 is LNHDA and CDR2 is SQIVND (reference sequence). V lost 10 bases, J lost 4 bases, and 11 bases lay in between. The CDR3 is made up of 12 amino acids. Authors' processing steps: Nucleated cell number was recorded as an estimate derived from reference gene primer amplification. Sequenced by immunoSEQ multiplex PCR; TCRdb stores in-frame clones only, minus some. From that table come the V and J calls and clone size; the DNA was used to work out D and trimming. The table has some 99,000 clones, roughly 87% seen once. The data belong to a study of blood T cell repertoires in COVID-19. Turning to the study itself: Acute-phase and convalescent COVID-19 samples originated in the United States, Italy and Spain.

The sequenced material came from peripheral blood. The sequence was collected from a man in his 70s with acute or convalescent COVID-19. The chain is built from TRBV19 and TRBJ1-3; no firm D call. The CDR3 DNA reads TGTGCCATTACTACTCCCGGAAACACCATATATTTT. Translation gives CAITTPGNTIYF.